This T cell receptor (beta chain) emerged from a study of spatial heterogeneity in lung cancer. Across the study: Consistent detection of more beta-chain than alpha-chain sequences was observed.

TCRdb recomputed calls from the 5' RACE reads with MiXCR, one row per CDR3 protein. Here the sample spans 45,000 or so distinct CDR3 sequences, less than 8.5% being singletons. This clonotype was counted a few times. Time point meaning: sample taken at primary tumor resection. The study sequenced unsorted whole RNA from tumor, nontumor lung or frozen PBMC. There were around 72 donors, all of them untreated patients with early-stage non-small cell lung cancer. Trimming took 7 bases from V and 1 from J, leaving 13 bases between them. This CDR3 is 14 amino acids long. The germline V gene encodes CDR1 LNHDA and CDR2 SQIVND (reference sequence).

This specimen consisted of PBMCs, obtained at surgery. The chain recombines TRBV19 with TRBJ1-1; maybe TRBD1 (6 bases). This receptor was taken from a female donor with early-stage non-small cell lung cancer. The CDR3 DNA sequence: TGTGCCAGTACCCCGTGGGGGGCGAACACTGAAGCTTTCTTT. This translates into CASTPWGANTEAFF.